This entry is about one T cell receptor (beta chain). In the original processing: Reference gene primer amplification in the assay estimated nucleated cell counts. Assay used: immunoSEQ multiplex PCR; TCRdb lists only in-frame clones, some missing. That table is the source of V, J and clone size, and D and trimming were worked out from the DNA. The sample records about 230,000 clones, about 84% being singletons. The sample is drawn from a study of blood T cell repertoires in COVID-19. Study at large: Collection of acute and convalescent COVID-19 samples took place in the United States, Italy and Spain. PBMCs, B-cell-depleted T cells, or T cells were the source of the cDNA or gDNA that made up the material.

The receptor was isolated from a woman of 80 years or more with acute or convalescent COVID-19. Sequenced: peripheral blood.

CDR3 loop: CASSLDQAEQYF. In DNA, the CDR3 is TGCGCCAGCAGCCTGGACCAGGCCGAGCAGTACTTC. This chain joins TRBV5-1 and TRBJ2-7, with unresolved D. V was trimmed by 4 bases and J by 6 bases, leaving 11 bases between them. The length of the CDR3 is 12 residues. Germline loops: CDR1 SGHRS, CDR2 YFSETQ.